This TCR beta chain was recovered during a study of identical twins (dated by TCRdb to the mid-2010s). For the wider study: The study deep-sequenced TCR alpha and beta repertoires from monozygotic twins, unrelated adults of various ages and cord blood to test whether fetal clonotypes persist. To rule out contamination, replicate twin experiments were performed at different times with different library preparation protocols. The paper's findings and limits, for the study overall: Abundant cord blood beta clonotypes had fewer insertions, young adult naive repertoires showed a similar but weaker trend, and memory repertoires showed no such trend. In monozygotic twins, out-of-frame TCR alpha sharing was systematically underestimated by recombination models, although the models agreed with sharing between unrelated individuals. In beta out-of-frame sequences, excess twin sharing was weaker, because having fewer shared sequences lowered the signal-to-noise ratio. Compared with coincidental sharing between unrelated individuals, an excess of low generation-probability sequences was observed among out-of-frame TCR alpha sequences shared between twins. Conclusions relied on cross-sectional statistical analysis, since the same donors could not be followed over many years. Zero-insertion analyses could be partly confounded by invariant T cells such as MAIT and iNKT, though diverse VJ usage argued against such confounding for most clonotypes.

This clonotype has just a few counts. It has no known antigen specificity. No base quality information exists; no much larger clone differs at one position. CDR1 and CDR2 are read off the germline V gene as LGHNA and YSLEER. The CDR3, from cysteine to phenylalanine, totals 16 residues. The sequence is cut down to CDR3 DNA, 48 bases in frame from base 1. Unmatched junction bases come to 9, with V trimmed by 0 bases and J by 7 bases. All donors were healthy Caucasians. Three pairs of female monozygotic twins, all aged 18 to 29 years, were included in the twin cohort. Miltenyi CD45RO+ enrichment and human naive T-cell isolation kits were used to isolate memory (CD45RO+) and naive T cells from PBMC. The library was prepared using 5' RACE. The instrument was an Illumina HiSeq 2000. A universal primer binding site was added through template switching, and the final cDNA carried a unique molecular identifier so that TCR cDNA molecules could be counted accurately. Specific primers in the conserved constant-segment region were used to synthesize first-strand cDNA for the TCR alpha and beta chains. To control for contamination, each cDNA library was double barcoded with a SMART-Mk sample barcode plus Illumina barcodes. TruSeq adapter sequences and Illumina sample barcodes were added in two successive PCR steps. The TCR alpha and beta cDNA libraries were sequenced on the Illumina HiSeq platform using custom primers. On the authors' methods: Raw reads were processed with MiGEC to extract unique molecular identifiers, and MiXCR was used to determine CDR3 positions. Recombination models were inferred per individual with the repgenHMM and IGoR tools using an EM algorithm. Shared clonotypes were analyzed with the tcR package in R, and sharing was normalized by the product of cloneset sizes. To study raw recombination free of thymic and clonal selection effects, out-of-frame nonproductive sequences were analyzed. TCRdb itself trimmed the public reads at Q25 with fastp, ran MiXCR and retained productive beta chains. Identical CDR3 proteins give one entry, which carries the most common genes and DNA. These V and J calls originate from TCRdb's pipeline instead of the authors' own analysis. This sample lists under 250,000 distinct CDR3 sequences; more than 9.5% were detected once. The ten largest clones capture more than 3.5% of the sample.

The same data also contributed to another study, on yellow fever vaccine responses in identical twins. The second study reports: According to the authors, the vaccine-induced T cell response in identical twins seemed to be partly convergent and partly specific to each individual. The study precisely tracked vaccine-responding T cell clones in identical twins.

Sample: memory (CD45RO+) T cells sorted from blood. Sample cell subset or site, as interpreted from the label and publication: CD45RO+ enriched T cells. In this chain, TRBV4-3 is recombined with TRBJ2-1; 7 bases in the middle match TRBD2. The clonotype comes from a woman aged 18-29 years in good health. The CDR3 is CASSQDGGGSPNEQFF. At the DNA level, the sequence is TGCGCCAGCAGCCAAGATGGTGGCGGGAGTCCAAATGAGCAGTTCTTC.